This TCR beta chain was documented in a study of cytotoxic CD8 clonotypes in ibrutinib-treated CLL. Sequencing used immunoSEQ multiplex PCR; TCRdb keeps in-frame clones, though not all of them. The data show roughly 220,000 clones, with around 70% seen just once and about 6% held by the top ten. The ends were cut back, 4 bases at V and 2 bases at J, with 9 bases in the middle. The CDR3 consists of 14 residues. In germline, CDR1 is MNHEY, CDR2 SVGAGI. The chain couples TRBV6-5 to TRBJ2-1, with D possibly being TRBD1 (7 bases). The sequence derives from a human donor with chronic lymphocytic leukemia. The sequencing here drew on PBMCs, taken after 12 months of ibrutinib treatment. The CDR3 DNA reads TGTGCCAGCAGTTCCAGGGGGGCCTACAATGAGCAGTTCTTC. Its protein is CASSSRGAYNEQFF.